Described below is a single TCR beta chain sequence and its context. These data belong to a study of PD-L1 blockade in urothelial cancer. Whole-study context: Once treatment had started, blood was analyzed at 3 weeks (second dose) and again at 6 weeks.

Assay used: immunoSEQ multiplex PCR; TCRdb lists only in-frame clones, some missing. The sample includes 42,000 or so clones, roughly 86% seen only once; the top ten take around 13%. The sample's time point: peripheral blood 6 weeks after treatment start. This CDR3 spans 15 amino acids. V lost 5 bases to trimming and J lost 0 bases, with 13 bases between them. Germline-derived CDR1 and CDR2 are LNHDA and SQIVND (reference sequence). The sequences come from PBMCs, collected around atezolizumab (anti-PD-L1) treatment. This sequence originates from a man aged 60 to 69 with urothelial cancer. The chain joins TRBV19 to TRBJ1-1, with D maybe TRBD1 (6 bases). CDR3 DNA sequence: TGTGCCAGTAGTGTGAAACAGGGATTGAACACTGAAGCTTTCTTT. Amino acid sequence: CASSVKQGLNTEAFF.